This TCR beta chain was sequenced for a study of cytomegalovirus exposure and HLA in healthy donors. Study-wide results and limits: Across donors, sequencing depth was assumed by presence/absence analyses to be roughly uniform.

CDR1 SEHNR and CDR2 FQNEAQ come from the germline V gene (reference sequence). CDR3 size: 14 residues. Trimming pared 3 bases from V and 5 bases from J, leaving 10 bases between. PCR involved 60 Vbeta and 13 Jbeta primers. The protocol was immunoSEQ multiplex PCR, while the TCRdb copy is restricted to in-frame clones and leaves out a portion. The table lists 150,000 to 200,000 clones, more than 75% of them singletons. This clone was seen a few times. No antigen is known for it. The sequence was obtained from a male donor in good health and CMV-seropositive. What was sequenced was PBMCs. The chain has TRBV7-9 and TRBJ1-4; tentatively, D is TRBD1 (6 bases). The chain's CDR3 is CASSFGQINEKLFF. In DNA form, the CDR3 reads TGTGCCAGCAGCTTCGGACAGATCAATGAAAAACTGTTTTTT.